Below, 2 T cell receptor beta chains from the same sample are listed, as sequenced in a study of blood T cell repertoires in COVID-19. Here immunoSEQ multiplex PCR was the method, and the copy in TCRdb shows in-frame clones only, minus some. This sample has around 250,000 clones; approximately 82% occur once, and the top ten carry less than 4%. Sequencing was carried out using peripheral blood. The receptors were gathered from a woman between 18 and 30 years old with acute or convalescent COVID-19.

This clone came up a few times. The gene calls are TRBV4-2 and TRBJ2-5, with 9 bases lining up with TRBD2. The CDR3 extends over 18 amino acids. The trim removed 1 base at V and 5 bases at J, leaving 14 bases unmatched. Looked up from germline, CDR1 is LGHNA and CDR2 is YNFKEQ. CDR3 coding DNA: TGTGCCAGCAGCCAAGCGCCTAGGGGGAGCGGGAGGTGGGAGACCCAGTACTTC. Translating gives CASSQAPRGSGRWETQYF.

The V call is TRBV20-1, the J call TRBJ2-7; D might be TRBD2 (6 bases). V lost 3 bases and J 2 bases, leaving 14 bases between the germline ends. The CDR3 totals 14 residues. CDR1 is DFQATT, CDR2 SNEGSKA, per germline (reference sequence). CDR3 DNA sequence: TGCAGTGCTAGTACAGGACTACCCCCCTACGAGCAGTACTTC. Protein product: CSASTGLPPYEQYF.